The subject of this entry is one TCR beta chain. Patients had newly diagnosed, untreated stage II-IVA oral cavity squamous cell carcinoma. Germline CDR1 and CDR2: SEHNR and FQNEAQ (reference sequence). CDR3 length: 14 amino acids. V shed 1 base and J shed 6 bases, with 12 bases lying between them. The data are from a study of neoadjuvant anti-PD-1 for oral cavity cancer. Using immunoSEQ multiplex PCR, the repertoire was profiled, and TCRdb retains in-frame clones only, with some absent. The sample comprises around 34,000 clones, approximately 87% of which are singletons, and 3% to 4% rests with the top ten.

This rearrangement joins TRBV7-9 to TRBJ1-1; D unclear. This receptor was identified in a person aged 35-79 years with oral cavity squamous cell carcinoma. The specimen was PBMCs, collected before nivolumab (anti-PD-1) treatment. CDR3 in DNA: TGTGCCAGCAGCTTAGGAGGGAAGATCGCTGAAGCTTTCTTT. Its translation: CASSLGGKIAEAFF.